The T cell receptor beta chain described here comes from a study of CD8 T cells in ankylosing spondylitis. This clonotype has ten or more counts. Its antigen remains unknown. Whole-study findings and limits: CD8+ cells made up the disease-linked clones, which were relatively rare in peripheral blood. As reported, disease-linked clones showed significant enrichment in matched ankylosing spondylitis synovial fluid.

The V end lost 4 bases, the J end lost 1 base, and 17 bases lay between the germline ends. This CDR3 has 16 amino acids. Germline V gene data show CDR1 as LGHDT and CDR2 as YNNKEL (reference sequence). The TCR beta libraries were generated through quantitative 5'-RACE incorporating molecular barcodes. TCRdb processed the 5' RACE reads anew with MiXCR; each CDR3 protein has one entry. The table records some 130,000 distinct CDR3 sequences, about 7% of them present only once. The receptor was isolated from a female donor with ankylosing spondylitis or in good health (not recorded which). Sequencing was done on a sample of blood, either unsorted or a sorted T cell fraction (not recorded which). J is TRBJ2-7 and V is TRBV3-1; a weak D match, TRBD1 (6 bases). As DNA, the CDR3 is TGTGCCAGCAGCCGCCGAAAAGACGGACAGTCCTACGAGCAGTACTTC. Residues: CASSRRKDGQSYEQYF.